The rows below give T cell receptor beta chains drawn from one sample of a study of neurological immune-mediated disorders. MiXCR, run by TCRdb on the 5' RACE reads, gives a single entry per CDR3 protein. This sample carries 84,000 or so distinct CDR3 sequences, approximately 10% of them seen once, and the ten largest clones take about 1.7%. Specimen: PBMCs. The receptor source for this set is a man between 40 and 49 years old in good health. CDR3s include the opening cysteine and the closing phenylalanine or tryptophan. The D gene is left open where the match is weak. Size is stated for part of the rows, as once, few or many counts, or as a class when the clone is expanded.

D: -
V: TRBV5-4
J: TRBJ2-1
size: many
CDR3: CASSGQRNEQFF
DNA: TGTGCCAGCAGCGGGCAGCGCAATGAGCAGTTCTTC

D: TRBD2
V: TRBV24-1
J: TRBJ2-3
size: many
CDR3: CATSDPRGLAGGTDTQYF
DNA: TGTGCCACCAGTGACCCCCGAGGACTAGCGGGAGGAACAGATACGCAGTATTTT

D: -
V: TRBV5-4
J: TRBJ1-4
size: many
CDR3: CASSRDGATNEKLFF
DNA: TGTGCCAGCAGCAGAGACGGTGCAACTAATGAAAAACTGTTTTTT

D: -
V: TRBV12-3/TRBV12-4
J: TRBJ2-3
size: many
CDR3: CASSFSGFGHTDTQYF
DNA: TGTGCCAGCAGTTTCTCGGGGTTCGGCCACACAGATACGCAGTATTTT

D: TRBD2
V: TRBV4-2
J: TRBJ2-2
size: many
CDR3: CASSQDVAGGPVWGTGELFF
DNA: TGTGCCAGCAGCCAAGATGTAGCGGGAGGGCCTGTTTGGGGCACCGGGGAGCTGTTTTTT

D: -
V: TRBV5-1
J: TRBJ2-5
size: many
CDR3: CASSLNSRQETQYF
DNA: TGCGCCAGCAGCTTGAACAGTAGGCAAGAGACCCAGTACTTC

D: -
V: TRBV7-9
J: TRBJ2-7
size: -
CDR3: CASSQPRDSYEQYF
DNA: TGTGCCAGCAGCCAGCCGCGGGACAGTTACGAGCAGTACTTC

D: TRBD2
V: TRBV7-3
J: TRBJ2-1
size: many
CDR3: CASSPGGAGGLGEQFF
DNA: TGTGCCAGCAGCCCAGGGGGAGCGGGAGGGTTAGGGGAGCAGTTCTTC

D: -
V: TRBV5-1
J: TRBJ2-2
size: many
CDR3: CASSQRNVGTTGELFF
DNA: TGCGCCAGCAGCCAGAGGAACGTGGGGACAACCGGGGAGCTGTTTTTT

D: -
V: TRBV12-3/TRBV12-4
J: TRBJ2-3
size: many
CDR3: CASSLGTVDTQYF
DNA: TGTGCCAGCAGCCTAGGGACCGTCGATACGCAGTATTTT

D: TRBD1
V: TRBV15
J: TRBJ2-7
size: few
CDR3: CATSPRGQIEQYF
DNA: TGTGCCACCAGTCCCAGGGGACAGATTGAGCAGTACTTC

D: -
V: TRBV20-1
J: TRBJ2-7
size: many
CDR3: CSARPLGTASSYEQYF
DNA: TGCAGTGCTAGGCCTCTCGGGACGGCCAGCTCCTACGAGCAGTACTTC

D: -
V: TRBV29-1
J: TRBJ2-3
size: many
CDR3: CSSGGDTQYF
DNA: TGCAGCTCTGGGGGGGATACGCAGTATTTT

D: -
V: TRBV21-1
J: TRBJ2-5
size: many
CDR3: CASSVPGYQETQYF
DNA: TGTGCCAGCAGCGTTCCGGGATACCAAGAGACCCAGTACTTC

D: TRBD1
V: TRBV6-2/TRBV6-3
J: TRBJ2-5
size: many
CDR3: CASSYLDRASRQETQYF
DNA: TGTGCCAGCAGTTATTTGGACAGGGCCTCTCGACAAGAGACCCAGTACTTC

D: -
V: TRBV27
J: TRBJ1-5
size: many
CDR3: CASSKTDGQPQHF
DNA: TGTGCCAGCAGCAAAACTGACGGGCAGCCCCAGCATTTT

D: -
V: TRBV12-3/TRBV12-4
J: TRBJ2-1
size: few
CDR3: CASRPSVGIGNEQFF
DNA: TGTGCCAGCAGACCCTCCGTAGGAATTGGCAATGAGCAGTTCTTC

D: -
V: TRBV20-1
J: TRBJ2-5
size: many
CDR3: CSARPGTEGTQYF
DNA: TGCAGTGCTAGGCCCGGGACGGAAGGGACCCAGTACTTC

D: TRBD2
V: TRBV6-6
J: TRBJ2-2
size: many
CDR3: CASSLAGEYTGELFF
DNA: TGTGCCAGCAGTCTAGCGGGAGAGTACACCGGGGAGCTGTTTTTT

D: TRBD1
V: TRBV7-2
J: TRBJ1-4
size: many
CDR3: CASSPGQGLTNEKLFF
DNA: TGTGCCAGCAGCCCGGGACAGGGTCTAACTAATGAAAAACTGTTTTTT

D: -
V: TRBV27
J: TRBJ2-3
size: many
CDR3: CASIPSTADTQYF
DNA: TGTGCCAGCATTCCTAGCACAGCAGATACGCAGTATTTT

D: -
V: TRBV5-1
J: TRBJ2-5
size: many
CDR3: CASSLGLGETQYF
DNA: TGCGCCAGCAGCTTGGGACTCGGGGAGACCCAGTACTTC

D: TRBD1
V: TRBV10-3
J: TRBJ1-6
size: many
CDR3: CAIREDRGNSPLHF
DNA: TGTGCCATCAGGGAGGACAGGGGAAATTCACCCCTCCACTTT

D: TRBD2
V: TRBV12-3/TRBV12-4
J: TRBJ2-1
size: many
CDR3: CASSFGASGRGEQFF
DNA: TGTGCCAGCAGTTTCGGGGCTAGCGGGAGAGGTGAGCAGTTCTTC

D: -
V: TRBV5-8
J: TRBJ2-1
size: many
CDR3: CASSLAQGKNEQFF
DNA: TGTGCCAGCAGCTTGGCACAGGGAAAGAATGAGCAGTTCTTC

D: TRBD1
V: TRBV12-3/TRBV12-4
J: TRBJ1-5
size: few
CDR3: CASSKATGQFYSNQPQHF
DNA: TGTGCCAGCAGTAAGGCTACGGGACAGTTTTATAGCAATCAGCCCCAGCATTTT

D: -
V: TRBV9
J: TRBJ1-1
size: many
CDR3: CASSVSEGDTEAFF
DNA: TGTGCCAGCAGCGTAAGTGAGGGCGACACTGAAGCTTTCTTT

D: -
V: TRBV5-1
J: TRBJ2-1
size: many
CDR3: CASSWSTRGIRNEQFF
DNA: TGCGCCAGCAGCTGGTCAACAAGGGGGATAAGAAATGAGCAGTTCTTC

D: -
V: TRBV18
J: TRBJ2-7
size: few
CDR3: CASSNPGPPSGEQYF
DNA: TGTGCCAGCTCAAATCCGGGACCTCCGAGCGGAGAGCAGTACTTC

D: -
V: TRBV5-4
J: TRBJ2-5
size: many
CDR3: CASSSLAEETQYF
DNA: TGTGCCAGCAGCTCCTTAGCGGAAGAGACCCAGTACTTC

D: -
V: TRBV10-3
J: TRBJ1-5
size: many
CDR3: CAISESRTANQPQHF
DNA: TGTGCCATCAGTGAGTCGAGGACAGCTAATCAGCCCCAGCATTTT

D: -
V: TRBV20-1
J: TRBJ1-1
size: few
CDR3: CSARPGDLGTEAFF
DNA: TGCAGTGCTAGACCTGGGGATTTAGGCACTGAAGCTTTCTTT

D: -
V: TRBV7-9
J: TRBJ2-3
size: many
CDR3: CASSLRLTDTQYF
DNA: TGTGCCAGCAGCTTAAGGCTAACAGATACGCAGTATTTT

D: -
V: TRBV7-2
J: TRBJ1-2
size: many
CDR3: CASSLVGLYGYTF
DNA: TGTGCCAGCAGCTTAGTAGGACTCTATGGCTACACCTTC

D: -
V: TRBV7-2
J: TRBJ1-5
size: many
CDR3: CASSLGQLPGGRNQPQHF
DNA: TGTGCCAGCAGCTTAGGGCAATTACCGGGGGGTCGCAATCAGCCCCAGCATTTT

D: -
V: TRBV7-6
J: TRBJ1-5
size: many
CDR3: CASSKGGEKPQHF
DNA: TGTGCCAGCAGCAAAGGTGGGGAGAAGCCCCAGCATTTT

D: -
V: TRBV10-2
J: TRBJ2-3
size: many
CDR3: CASRDLSGDTQYF
DNA: TGCGCCAGCAGGGACCTTTCAGGAGATACGCAGTATTTT

D: -
V: TRBV7-2
J: TRBJ2-7
size: many
CDR3: CASSLDRTAGEQYF
DNA: TGTGCCAGCAGCTTAGATCGGACCGCGGGCGAGCAGTACTTC